The 12 T cell receptor beta chains listed next were all sequenced from one sample in a study of blood T cell repertoires in COVID-19. TCRdb's copy holds only in-frame clones and misses some; the assay was immunoSEQ multiplex PCR. Of about 460,000 clones listed, more than 85% are singletons. Sequenced sample: PBMCs or T cells enriched from blood (not recorded which). The receptors shown here come from a woman in her sixties or seventies who had recovered from COVID-19.

This clone came up many times. The chain uses TRBV6-6 and TRBJ2-5, with 8 positions matching TRBD1. The CDR3 contains 16 residues. V shed 4 bases and J 3 bases; nucleotides not matched to a gene: 10. From germline, CDR1 is MNHNY and CDR2 SVGAGI (reference sequence). The CDR3 reads CASSLQGVILEETQYF. In DNA, the CDR3 is TGTGCCAGCAGTTTACAGGGGGTTATTTTGGAAGAGACCCAGTACTTC.

The chain links TRBV9 to TRBJ1-2; 8 positions match TRBD1. CDR1 is SGDLS and CDR2 is YYNGEE in the germline V gene. V dropped 3 bases and J dropped 8; count of bases not matched to a gene: 12. The CDR3 totals 15 residues. The CDR3 coding sequence is TGTGCCAGCAGCGAACTACAGGGGGGCCTTCAGGGCTACACCTTC. This codes for CASSELQGGLQGYTF.

This chain links TRBV7-2 with TRBJ2-6; the match to TRBD2 covers 8 bases. V was clipped by 4 bases and J by 0 bases; unmatched bases: 5. The CDR3 consists of 17 residues. Germline loops: CDR1 SGHTA, CDR2 FQGNSA. DNA for the CDR3: TGTGCCAGCAGCTCGGGGGGGCCCTTCTCTGGGGCCAACGTCCTGACTTTC. Encoded protein: CASSSGGPFSGANVLTF. The full variable domain, rest sourced from reference TRBV7-2 and TRBJ2-6, is GAGVSQSPSNKVTEKGKDVELRCDPISGHTALYWYRQSLGQGLEFLIYFQGNSAPDKSGLPSDRFSAERTGGSVSTLTIQRTQQEDSAVYLCASSSGGPFSGANVLTFGAGSRLTVL.

The chain joins TRBV6-5 to TRBJ1-3; D uncertain. Trimming removed 8 bases at V and 8 bases at J, with 16 bases between. This CDR3 region has 13 residues. Looked up from germline, CDR1 is MNHEY and CDR2 is SVGAGI. The CDR3 sequence is CASGGSLLDTIYF. The CDR3 DNA reads as TGTGCCAGCGGAGGGTCCCTACTAGACACCATATATTTT.

The sample holds a few counts of this clone. The rearrangement uses TRBV2 and TRBJ2-3, with D possibly TRBD2 on 7 matching bases. This CDR3 is built from 17 residues. CDR1 SNHLY and CDR2 FYNNEI come from the germline V gene. V dropped 0 bases and J dropped 1 base, with 14 bases sitting between them. This chain's CDR3 is CASSEALGGAGTDTQYF. CDR3 nucleotide sequence: TGTGCCAGCAGTGAAGCGCTTGGGGGGGCTGGCACAGATACGCAGTATTTT.

This chain joins TRBV2 and TRBJ1-1; D call uncertain. The length of the CDR3 is 15 residues. Germline-derived CDR1 and CDR2 are SNHLY and FYNNEI. With 3 bases removed from V and 7 bases from J, the gap between germline ends came to 18 bases. The CDR3 DNA follows: TGTGCCAGCAGTGATGATACGACAACCTCCGGTGAAGCTTTCTTT. Encoded protein: CASSDDTTTSGEAFF.

The chain has TRBV5-1 and TRBJ1-5, with D perhaps matching TRBD1 (5 bases). This CDR3 comprises 15 residues. Trimming shortened V by 0 bases and J by 7 bases, and 14 bases separated the two germline ends. Germline V gene lookup returns CDR1 SGHRS and CDR2 YFSETQ. The CDR3 nucleotides are TGCGCCAGCAGCTTGGATGACGGTCGGGGGCAGCCCCAGCATTTT. Its translation: CASSLDDGRGQPQHF.

The genes are TRBV19 and TRBJ1-5; maybe TRBD1 (5 bases). Between the trimmed V and J ends, which lost 5 bases and 10 bases, there was a span of 12 bases. The CDR3 consists of 12 residues. Germline V gene lookup returns CDR1 LNHDA and CDR2 SQIVND (reference sequence). Here the CDR3 reads CASSVQEGPQHF. Written as DNA, the CDR3 is TGTGCCAGTAGTGTACAGGAGGGACCCCAGCATTTT.

The chain couples TRBV7-8 to TRBJ2-1; TRBD2 is a possible D gene (7 bases). Between the trimmed V and J ends, which lost 6 bases and 5 bases, there was a span of 14 bases. The CDR3 spans 14 residues. Germline CDR1 SGHVS, CDR2 FQNEAQ. As DNA, the CDR3 is TGTGCCAGCAGAGGGGGGGGGCGTCACAATGAGCAGTTCTTC. It specifies CASRGGGRHNEQFF.

This clone was detected once. V is TRBV3-1 (or the pseudogene TRBV3-2) and J is TRBJ1-1, with D unclear. This CDR3 region has 15 residues. The ends were cut back, 0 bases at V and 4 bases at J, with 12 bases in the middle. Germline V gene sequence: CDR1 LGHDT, CDR2 YNNKEL (reference sequence). The CDR3 nucleotides are TGTGCCAGCAGCCAAGATTTTGGGCTGGGCACTGAAGCTTTCTTT. It yields the protein CASSQDFGLGTEAFF.

The chain carries TRBV3-1 (or the pseudogene TRBV3-2) and TRBJ2-7; D perhaps matches TRBD2 (6 bases). This CDR3 contains 15 residues. Germline V gene data show CDR1 as LGHDT and CDR2 as YNNKEL (reference sequence). The germline V and J ends were trimmed by 1 base and 6 bases, with 16 bases remaining between them. CDR3 coding DNA: TGTGCCAGCAGCCAAGGAACGCGGGGAGTGGGCGAGCAGTACGTC. Translating it yields CASSQGTRGVGEQYV.

This chain connects TRBV30 to TRBJ2-2, with D perhaps matching TRBD2 (5 bases). The CDR3 loop spans 15 amino acids. The germline V gene encodes CDR1 GTSNPN and CDR2 SVGIG (reference sequence). V lost 0 bases and J 5 bases, leaving 13 bases between the germline ends. This CDR3 reads CAWSVLRLPTGELFF. The DNA of the CDR3 is TGTGCCTGGAGTGTGTTGAGACTACCGACCGGGGAGCTGTTTTTT.